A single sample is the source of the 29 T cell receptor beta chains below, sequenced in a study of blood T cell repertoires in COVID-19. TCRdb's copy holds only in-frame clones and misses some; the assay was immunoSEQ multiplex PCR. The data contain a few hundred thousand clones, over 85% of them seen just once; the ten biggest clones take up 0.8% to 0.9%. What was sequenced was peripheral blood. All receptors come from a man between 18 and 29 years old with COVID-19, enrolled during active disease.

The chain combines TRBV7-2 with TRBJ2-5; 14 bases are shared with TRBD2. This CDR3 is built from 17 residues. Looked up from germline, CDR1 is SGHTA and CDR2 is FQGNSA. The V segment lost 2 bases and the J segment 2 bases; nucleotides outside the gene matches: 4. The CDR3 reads CASSLWTSGGPQETQYF. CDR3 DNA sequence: TGTGCCAGCAGCTTATGGACTAGCGGGGGGCCACAAGAGACCCAGTACTTC. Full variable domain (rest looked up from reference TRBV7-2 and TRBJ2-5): GAGVSQSPSNKVTEKGKDVELRCDPISGHTALYWYRQSLGQGLEFLIYFQGNSAPDKSGLPSDRFSAERTGGSVSTLTIQRTQQEDSAVYLCASSLWTSGGPQETQYFGPGTRLLVL.

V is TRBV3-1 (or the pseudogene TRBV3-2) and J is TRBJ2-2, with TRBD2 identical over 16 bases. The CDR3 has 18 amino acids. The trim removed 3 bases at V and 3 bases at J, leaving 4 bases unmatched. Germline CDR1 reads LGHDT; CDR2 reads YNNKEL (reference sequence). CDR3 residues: CASSQGTSGRAYTGELFF. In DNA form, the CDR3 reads TGTGCCAGCAGCCAGGGGACTAGCGGGAGGGCCTACACCGGGGAGCTGTTTTTT.

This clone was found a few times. The CDR3 coding sequence is TGTGCCAGCACCCTAGACAGCTCTGGGGCCAACGTCCTGACTTTC. Its translation: CASTLDSSGANVLTF. This chain uses TRBV6-5 with TRBJ2-6; perhaps TRBD1 as D (5 bases). From germline, CDR1 is MNHEY and CDR2 SVGAGI. V gave up 7 bases and J gave up 0 bases, with 10 bases separating them. CDR3 size: 15 residues.

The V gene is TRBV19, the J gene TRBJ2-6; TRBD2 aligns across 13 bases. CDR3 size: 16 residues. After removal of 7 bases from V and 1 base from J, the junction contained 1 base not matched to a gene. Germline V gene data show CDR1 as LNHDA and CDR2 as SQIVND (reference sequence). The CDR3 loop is CASMTSGRSGANVLTF. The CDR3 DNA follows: TGTGCCAGTATGACTAGCGGGAGGTCTGGGGCCAACGTCCTGACTTTC.

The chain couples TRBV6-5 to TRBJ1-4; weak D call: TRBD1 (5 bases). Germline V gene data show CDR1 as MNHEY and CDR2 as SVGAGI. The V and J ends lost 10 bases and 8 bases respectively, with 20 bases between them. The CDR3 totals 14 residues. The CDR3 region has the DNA TGTGCCACCTCCCGGGGAGGGGAACTGGAAAAACTGTTTTTT. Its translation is CATSRGGELEKLFF.

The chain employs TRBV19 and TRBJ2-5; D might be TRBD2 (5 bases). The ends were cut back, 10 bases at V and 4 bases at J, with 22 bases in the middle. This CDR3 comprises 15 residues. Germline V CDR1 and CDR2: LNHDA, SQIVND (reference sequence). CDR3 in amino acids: CATTQAGGHGETQYF. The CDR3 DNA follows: TGTGCCACTACGCAGGCGGGCGGGCATGGAGAGACCCAGTACTTC.

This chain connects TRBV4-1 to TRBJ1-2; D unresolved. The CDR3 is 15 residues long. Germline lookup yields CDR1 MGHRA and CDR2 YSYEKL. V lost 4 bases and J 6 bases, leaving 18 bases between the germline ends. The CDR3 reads CASSPHFGGVDGYTF. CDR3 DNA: TGCGCCAGCAGCCCTCACTTTGGCGGTGTAGATGGCTACACCTTC.

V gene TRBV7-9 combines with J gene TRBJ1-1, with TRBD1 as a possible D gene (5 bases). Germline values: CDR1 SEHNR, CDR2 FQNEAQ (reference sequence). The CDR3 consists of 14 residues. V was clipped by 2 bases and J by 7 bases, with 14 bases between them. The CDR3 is CASSLRSPGGEAFF. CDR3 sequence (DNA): TGTGCCAGCAGCTTAAGGTCCCCCGGGGGTGAAGCTTTCTTT.

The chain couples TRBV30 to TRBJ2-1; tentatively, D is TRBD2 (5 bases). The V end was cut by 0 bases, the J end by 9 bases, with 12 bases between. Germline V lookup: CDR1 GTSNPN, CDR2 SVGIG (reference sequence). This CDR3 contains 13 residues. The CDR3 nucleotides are TGTGCCTGGAGTGTACGACCGGGAATTGAGCAGTTCTTC. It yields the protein CAWSVRPGIEQFF.

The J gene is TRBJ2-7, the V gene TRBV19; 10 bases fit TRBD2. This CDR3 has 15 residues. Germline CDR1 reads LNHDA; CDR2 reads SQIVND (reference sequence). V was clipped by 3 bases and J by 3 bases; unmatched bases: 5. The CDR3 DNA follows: TGTGCCAGTAGTATGGGTAGCGGGGGGATCTACGAGCAGTACTTC. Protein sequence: CASSMGSGGIYEQYF.

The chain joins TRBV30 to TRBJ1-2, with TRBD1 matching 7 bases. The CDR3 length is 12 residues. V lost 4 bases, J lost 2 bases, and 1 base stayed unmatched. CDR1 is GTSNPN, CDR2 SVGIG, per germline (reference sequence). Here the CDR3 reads CAWKGQNYGYTF. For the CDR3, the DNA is TGTGCCTGGAAGGGACAGAACTATGGCTACACCTTC.

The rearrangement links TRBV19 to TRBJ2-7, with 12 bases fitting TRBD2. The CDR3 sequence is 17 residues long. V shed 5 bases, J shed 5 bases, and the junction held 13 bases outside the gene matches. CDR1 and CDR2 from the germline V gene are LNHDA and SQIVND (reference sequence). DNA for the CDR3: TGTGCCAGTAGTTGGTCTAGCGGGAGGGCCATGCGCCACGAGCAGTACTTC. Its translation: CASSWSSGRAMRHEQYF.

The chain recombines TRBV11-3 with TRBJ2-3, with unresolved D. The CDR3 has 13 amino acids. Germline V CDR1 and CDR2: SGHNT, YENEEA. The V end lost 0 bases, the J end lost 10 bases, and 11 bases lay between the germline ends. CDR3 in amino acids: CASSLEARSAQYF. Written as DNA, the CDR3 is TGTGCCAGCAGCTTAGAAGCTCGCAGCGCGCAGTATTTT.

The CDR3 DNA is TGTGCCAGCAGACCCTCTCACCAAGCGGGAGCGGGCGGGGAGCTGTTTTTT. It encodes CASRPSHQAGAGGELFF. This chain joins TRBV27 and TRBJ2-2; TRBD2 matches 8 bases. CDR1 and CDR2 (germline): MNHEY, SMNVEV (reference sequence). The trim removed 6 bases at V and 7 bases at J, leaving 16 bases unmatched. This CDR3 is built from 17 residues.

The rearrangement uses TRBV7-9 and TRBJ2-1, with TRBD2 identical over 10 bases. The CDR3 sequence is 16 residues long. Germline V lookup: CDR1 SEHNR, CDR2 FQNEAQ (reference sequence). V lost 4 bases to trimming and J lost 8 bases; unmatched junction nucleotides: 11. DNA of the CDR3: TGTGCCAGCAGCTCCGTCAGGCTAGCGGGAGTAGATGAGCAGTTCTTC. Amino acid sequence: CASSSVRLAGVDEQFF.

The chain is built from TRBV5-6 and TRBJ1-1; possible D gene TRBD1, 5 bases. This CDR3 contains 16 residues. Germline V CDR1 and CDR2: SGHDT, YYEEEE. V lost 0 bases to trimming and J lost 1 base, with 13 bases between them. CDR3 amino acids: CASSLGGGVRNTEAFF. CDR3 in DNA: TGTGCCAGCAGCTTGGGGGGAGGGGTGAGGAACACTGAAGCTTTCTTT. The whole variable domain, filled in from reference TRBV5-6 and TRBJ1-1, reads DAGVTQSPTHLIKTRGQQVTLRCSPKSGHDTVSWYQQALGQGPQFIFQYYEEEERQRGNFPDRFSGHQFPNYSSELNVNALLLGDSALYLCASSLGGGVRNTEAFFGQGTRLTVV.

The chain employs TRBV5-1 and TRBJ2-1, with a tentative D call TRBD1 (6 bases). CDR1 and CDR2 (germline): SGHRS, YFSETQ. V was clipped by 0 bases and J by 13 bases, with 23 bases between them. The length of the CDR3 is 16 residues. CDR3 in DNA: TGCGCCAGCAGCTTGGATGGCCAGGGGTCCCTTAATGGACAGTTCTTC. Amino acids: CASSLDGQGSLNGQFF.

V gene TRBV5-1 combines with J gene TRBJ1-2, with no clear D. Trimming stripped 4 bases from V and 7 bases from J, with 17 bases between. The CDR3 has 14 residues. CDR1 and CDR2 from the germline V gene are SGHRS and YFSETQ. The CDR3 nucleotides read TGCGCCAGCAGCGGCCCGGGAAGTGAGACTGGCTACACCTTC. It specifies CASSGPGSETGYTF.

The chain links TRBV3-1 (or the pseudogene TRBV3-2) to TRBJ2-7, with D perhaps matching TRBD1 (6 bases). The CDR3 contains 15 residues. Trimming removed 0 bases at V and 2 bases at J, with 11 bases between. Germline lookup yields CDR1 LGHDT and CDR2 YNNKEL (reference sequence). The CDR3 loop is CASSQDLRTAYEQYF. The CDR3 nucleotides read TGTGCCAGCAGCCAAGATTTGAGGACAGCCTACGAGCAGTACTTC.

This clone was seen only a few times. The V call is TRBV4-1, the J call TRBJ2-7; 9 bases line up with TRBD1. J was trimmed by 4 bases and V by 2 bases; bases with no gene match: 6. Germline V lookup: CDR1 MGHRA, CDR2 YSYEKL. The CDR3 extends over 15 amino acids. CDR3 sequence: CASSQLGTGKYEQYF. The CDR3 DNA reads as TGCGCCAGCAGCCAACTAGGGACAGGGAAGTACGAGCAGTACTTC.

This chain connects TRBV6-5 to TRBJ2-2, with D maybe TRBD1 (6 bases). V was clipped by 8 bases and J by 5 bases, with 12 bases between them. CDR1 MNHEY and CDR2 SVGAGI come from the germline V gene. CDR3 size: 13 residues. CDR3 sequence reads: CASAGTMTGELFF. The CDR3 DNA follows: TGTGCCAGCGCCGGGACAATGACCGGGGAGCTGTTTTTT.

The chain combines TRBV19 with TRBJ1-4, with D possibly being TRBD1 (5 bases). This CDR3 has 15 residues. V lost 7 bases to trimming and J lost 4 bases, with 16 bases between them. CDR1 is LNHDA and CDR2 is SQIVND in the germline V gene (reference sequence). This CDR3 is CASKIGAADNEKLFF. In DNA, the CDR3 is TGTGCCAGTAAAATAGGGGCAGCCGATAATGAAAAACTGTTTTTT.

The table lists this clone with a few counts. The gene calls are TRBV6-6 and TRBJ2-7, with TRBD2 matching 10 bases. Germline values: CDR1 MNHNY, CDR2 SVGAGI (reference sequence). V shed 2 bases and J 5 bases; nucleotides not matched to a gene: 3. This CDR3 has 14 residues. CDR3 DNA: TGTGCCAGCAGTTACCCTAGCGGGGGTGACGAGCAGTACTTC. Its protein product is CASSYPSGGDEQYF.

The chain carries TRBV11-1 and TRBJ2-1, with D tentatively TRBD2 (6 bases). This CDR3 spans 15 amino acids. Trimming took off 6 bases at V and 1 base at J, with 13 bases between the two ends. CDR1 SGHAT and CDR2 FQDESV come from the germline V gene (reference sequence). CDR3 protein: CASSGGPPSYNEQFF. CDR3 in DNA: TGTGCCAGCAGTGGAGGGCCACCATCCTACAATGAGCAGTTCTTC.

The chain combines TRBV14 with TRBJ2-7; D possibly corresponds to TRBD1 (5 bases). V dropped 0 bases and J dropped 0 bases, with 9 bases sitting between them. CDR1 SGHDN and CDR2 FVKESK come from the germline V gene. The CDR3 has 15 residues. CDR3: CASSQDADSSYEQYF. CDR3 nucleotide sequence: TGTGCCAGCAGCCAAGACGCCGACAGCTCCTACGAGCAGTACTTC.

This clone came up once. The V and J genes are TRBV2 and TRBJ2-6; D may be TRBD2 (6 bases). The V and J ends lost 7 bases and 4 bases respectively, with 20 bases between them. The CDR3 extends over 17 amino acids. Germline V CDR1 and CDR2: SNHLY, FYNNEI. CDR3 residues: CASTRGDSLIGANVLTF. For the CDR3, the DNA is TGTGCCAGCACCAGAGGGGACTCCTTAATCGGGGCCAACGTCCTGACTTTC.

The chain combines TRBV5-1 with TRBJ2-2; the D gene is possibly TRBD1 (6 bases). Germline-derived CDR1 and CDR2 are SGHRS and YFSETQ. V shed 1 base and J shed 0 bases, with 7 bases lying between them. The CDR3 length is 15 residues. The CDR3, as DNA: TGCGCCAGCAGCTTGTACAGGGCGAACACCGGGGAGCTGTTTTTT. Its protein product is CASSLYRANTGELFF.

Here the CDR3 reads CASSPNRGTTYGYTF. As DNA, the CDR3 is TGTGCCAGCAGCCCAAACAGGGGGACTACGTATGGCTACACCTTC. The chain links TRBV9 to TRBJ1-2; 8 bases align to TRBD1. The J segment lost 5 bases and the V segment lost 4 bases, leaving 10 bases of the junction unmatched. CDR1 and CDR2 (germline): SGDLS, YYNGEE. The CDR3 is 15 residues long.

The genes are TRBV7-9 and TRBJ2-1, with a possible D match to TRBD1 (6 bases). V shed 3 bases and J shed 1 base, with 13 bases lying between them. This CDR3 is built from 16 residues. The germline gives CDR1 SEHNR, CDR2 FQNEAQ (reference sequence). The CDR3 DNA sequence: TGTGCCAGCAGCTTGACGCAGGGGATGTCCTACAATGAGCAGTTCTTC. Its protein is CASSLTQGMSYNEQFF.